This section outlines one T cell receptor (beta chain) sequence together with its context. The data are from a study of blood T cell repertoires in COVID-19. The CDR3 has 15 amino acids. V lost 0 bases to trimming and J lost 2 bases, with 9 bases between them. CDR1 SGHRS and CDR2 YFSETQ come from the germline V gene. TCRdb's copy holds only in-frame clones and misses some; the assay was immunoSEQ multiplex PCR. The repertoire consists of roughly 260,000 clones, with 88% occurring once and the leading ten covering approximately 2%. The specimen was peripheral blood. The TCR comes from a woman aged 40 to 50 who had recovered from COVID-19. The chain combines TRBV5-1 with TRBJ1-5; no firm D call. The CDR3 sequence is CASSLGESGNQPQHF. The CDR3 DNA is TGCGCCAGCAGCTTGGGAGAAAGTGGCAATCAGCCCCAGCATTTT.